This TCR beta chain was sequenced for a study of cytomegalovirus exposure and HLA in healthy donors. The study's findings and limits: Accounts indicate the classifier identified cytomegalovirus status with strong specificity and sensitivity. Highly shared sequence variants in one cluster were likely a sequencing artifact.

It was with 60 Vbeta and 13 Jbeta primers that the PCR ran. Repertoires were generated with immunoSEQ multiplex PCR, while TCRdb's copy carries only in-frame clones and drops some. Of under 85,000 clones in the sample, around 77% were seen once. A word on this clone: Its antigen remains unknown. One end of the junction varies from germline; a read error may be responsible.

The CDR3 is 19 amino acids. Germline V lookup: CDR1 SNHLY, CDR2 FYNNEI. The receptor comes from a woman aged 40 to 49 in good health and CMV-seropositive. What was sequenced was PBMCs. The rearrangement joins TRBV2 to TRBJ1-5; 7 nucleotides match TRBD1. The CDR3 protein is CASSETHGTAQYSNQPQNF. The CDR3, as DNA: TGTGCCAGCAGTGAAACACATGGGACAGCTCAATATAGCAATCAGCCCCAGAATTTT.